The sequence of this T cell receptor beta chain was determined in a study of blood T cell repertoires in COVID-19 (dated by TCRdb to about 2020). For context, the study as a whole: Collaborator samples came from the United States, Italy and Spain and covered acute and convalescent phases of COVID-19. The prospective study material was composed of cDNA or gDNA derived from T cells, B-cell-depleted T cells, or PBMCs. Subjects who had been exposed to COVID-19, were actively infected with it, or had recovered from it provided the deeply sampled blood TCRbeta repertoires that made up the dataset. The repertoires were made available in a free public database intended to serve as a resource for research on the immune response to SARS-CoV-2. Samples were obtained from the ongoing ImmuneRACE study (first 160 participants) and from over a thousand subjects provided by 6 global collaborators. A de-identified subject ID, COVID-19 status, age in years and sex were almost always included in the sample metadata. Where HLA class I and class II types were available, the types were taken from metadata supplied by the sample provider, not from assay-based typing.

The germline ends are 17 bases apart after V is trimmed by 8 bases and J by 7 bases. Reading the germline V gene (reference sequence) gives CDR1 MNHEY and CDR2 SMNVEV. The CDR3 contains 13 residues, cysteine and phenylalanine counted. Only the CDR3 DNA stays, 39 bases, in frame from base 1. TCRbeta CDR3 regions were amplified from genomic DNA by means of the immunoSEQ Assay, a bias-controlled multiplex PCR. From the authors' description of their analysis: The number of nucleated cells in each sample was estimated from the amplification of reference gene primers within the assay. Sequence reads were collapsed and filtered to measure the absolute abundance of every unique TCRbeta CDR3 rearrangement. For each sample, productive Simpson clonality was calculated as the square root of Simpson's diversity index across productive rearrangements. TCRdb retrieved this table from immuneACCESS and kept in-frame rearrangements only. Not all clones are present; in checked studies, unresolved V genes account for under half, and no reason is known for the remainder. The DNA was the basis for D and trimming; V, J and clone size are from that table. A total of 50,000 to 60,000 clones appear in this sample, 89% of them only once. Around 1.6% of the sample goes to the ten largest clones.

Study-wide findings and limitations: Clinical and demographic metadata were provided uncurated, with the amount varying by source and participant.

About this clone itself: The antigen it binds to is not known. Nothing much larger sits one base from this clone, and base qualities are not available.

Each collaborating institution followed its own protocols to collect whole blood in K2EDTA tubes. For TCRbeta analysis, collaborator samples were shipped as frozen whole blood, as isolated PBMCs, or as DNA extracted from either sample type. This receptor chain uses TRBV27 and TRBJ1-2; a tentative D match to TRBD1 spans 6 bases. This TCR was recovered from a man between 60 and 75 years old with acute or convalescent COVID-19. The sequenced material came from peripheral blood. This receptor carries the CDR3 CASGVSGVPGYTF. The DNA is as follows: TGTGCCAGCGGGGTTTCAGGGGTCCCTGGCTACACCTTC.